The rows below give T cell receptor beta chains drawn from one sample of a study of CD8 T cell repertoires and HIV-1 epitope variants. This table comes from immunoSEQ multiplex PCR, and its TCRdb copy is limited to in-frame clones, with some not included. Of about 2,800 clones in the sample, roughly two thirds are singletons; the top ten hold 40%. No cognate antigen is known for these TCRs. The sample consisted of cultured CD8+ T cells derived from PBMCs. The receptors stem from a male donor with HIV. The CDR3 runs from the conserved cysteine through the conserved F or W. Each record gives: D gene, V gene, J gene, clone size, CDR3 protein, CDR3 DNA. D genes are given only for firm matches. Rows give clone size only sometimes, using once, few, many, or a class for an expanded clone.

d_gene: TRBD1
v_gene: TRBV7-9
j_gene: TRBJ2-2
abundance: -
CDR3aa: CASSYRGTGELFF
CDR3nt: TGTGCCAGCAGCTACAGGGGAACCGGGGAGCTGTTTTTT

d_gene: -
v_gene: TRBV29-1
j_gene: TRBJ2-7
abundance: -
CDR3aa: CSVGREAGEQYF
CDR3nt: TGCAGCGTTGGCAGGGAAGCCGGCGAGCAGTACTTC

d_gene: TRBD1
v_gene: TRBV7-9
j_gene: TRBJ2-7
abundance: -
CDR3aa: CASSEIQGAINEQYF
CDR3nt: TGTGCCAGCAGCGAGATTCAGGGGGCGATCAACGAGCAGTACTTC

d_gene: TRBD2
v_gene: TRBV7-3
j_gene: TRBJ2-7
abundance: -
CDR3aa: CASSFTGTSGEQYF
CDR3nt: TGTGCCAGCAGCTTTACCGGGACTAGCGGCGAGCAGTACTTC

d_gene: -
v_gene: TRBV27
j_gene: TRBJ1-1
abundance: -
CDR3aa: CASSWTGNTEAFF
CDR3nt: TGTGCCAGCAGTTGGACGGGGAACACTGAAGCTTTCTTT

d_gene: TRBD1
v_gene: TRBV7-6
j_gene: TRBJ2-5
abundance: -
CDR3aa: CASSLARDRSGRETQYF
CDR3nt: TGTGCCAGCAGCTTAGCCCGGGACAGGAGTGGGAGAGAGACCCAGTACTTC

d_gene: -
v_gene: TRBV6-5
j_gene: TRBJ1-4
abundance: -
CDR3aa: CASSYLSVGVEELFF
CDR3nt: TGTGCCAGCAGTTACCTCAGTGTGGGAGTCGAAGAACTGTTTTTT

d_gene: TRBD2
v_gene: TRBV27
j_gene: TRBJ2-7
abundance: -
CDR3aa: CASSTRRTSGSHEQYF
CDR3nt: TGTGCCAGCAGTACACGCCGGACTAGCGGGAGTCACGAGCAGTACTTC

d_gene: TRBD1
v_gene: TRBV29-1
j_gene: TRBJ1-4
abundance: -
CDR3aa: CSVEEVGQEGEKLFF
CDR3nt: TGCAGCGTTGAAGAGGTGGGACAGGAGGGTGAAAAACTGTTTTTT

d_gene: -
v_gene: TRBV29-1
j_gene: TRBJ1-3
abundance: -
CDR3aa: CSVVLPSGNTIYF
CDR3nt: TGCAGCGTTGTACTTCCCTCTGGAAACACCATATATTTT

d_gene: -
v_gene: TRBV6-5
j_gene: TRBJ1-5
abundance: -
CDR3aa: CASSDTGQPQHF
CDR3nt: TGTGCCAGCAGCGATACAGGACAGCCCCAGCATTTT

d_gene: TRBD2
v_gene: TRBV29-1
j_gene: TRBJ2-1
abundance: -
CDR3aa: CSVAAGELTYNEQFF
CDR3nt: TGCAGCGTTGCAGCGGGAGAACTCACTTACAATGAGCAGTTCTTC

d_gene: -
v_gene: TRBV6-5
j_gene: TRBJ2-6
abundance: -
CDR3aa: CASSYSFSGANVLTF
CDR3nt: TGTGCCAGCAGTTACTCCTTCTCTGGGGCCAACGTCCTGACTTTC

d_gene: TRBD1
v_gene: TRBV19
j_gene: TRBJ2-2
abundance: large
CDR3aa: CASKGYAGQATGELFF
CDR3nt: TGTGCCAGTAAAGGTTATGCCGGACAGGCGACGGGGGAGCTGTTTTTT

d_gene: TRBD1
v_gene: TRBV5-1
j_gene: TRBJ1-1
abundance: -
CDR3aa: CARNSETGFAEAFF
CDR3nt: TGCGCCAGAAACTCTGAGACAGGGTTCGCTGAAGCTTTCTTT

d_gene: TRBD1
v_gene: TRBV13
j_gene: TRBJ1-2
abundance: -
CDR3aa: CASSSNDREKPNYGYTF
CDR3nt: TGTGCCAGCAGCTCCAACGACAGGGAAAAACCGAACTATGGCTACACCTTC

d_gene: -
v_gene: TRBV5-6
j_gene: TRBJ2-1
abundance: -
CDR3aa: CASSLVQANEQFF
CDR3nt: TGTGCCAGCAGCTTGGTGCAGGCCAATGAGCAGTTCTTC

d_gene: -
v_gene: TRBV5-8
j_gene: TRBJ2-4
abundance: -
CDR3aa: CASSLAGGLGNIQYF
CDR3nt: TGTGCCAGCAGCTTGGCCGGGGGGCTTGGAAACATTCAGTACTTC

d_gene: -
v_gene: TRBV10-3
j_gene: TRBJ1-1
abundance: -
CDR3aa: CAISEGDTEAFF
CDR3nt: TGTGCCATCAGTGAGGGGGATACTGAAGCTTTCTTT

d_gene: TRBD1
v_gene: TRBV7-6
j_gene: TRBJ2-3
abundance: -
CDR3aa: CASSQGQGGTDTQYF
CDR3nt: TGTGCCAGCAGCCAAGGACAGGGCGGCACAGATACGCAGTATTTT

d_gene: -
v_gene: TRBV9
j_gene: TRBJ2-7
abundance: -
CDR3aa: CASSSDEGAAAYEQYF
CDR3nt: TGTGCCAGCAGCTCAGATGAGGGAGCGGCGGCCTACGAGCAGTACTTC